Below, 15 T cell receptor beta chains from the same sample are listed, as sequenced in a study of early T cells in non-severe SARS-CoV-2 infection. TCRdb itself ran the 5' RACE reads through MiXCR, one entry per CDR3 protein. The repertoire holds 30,000 to 45,000 distinct CDR3 sequences, with roughly 5.6% as singletons. Sequencing was performed on whole blood. All receptors derive from an adult who was a healthcare worker with PCR-confirmed SARS-CoV-2 infection or an uninfected control (not recorded which).

This clonotype was counted a few times. The chain couples TRBV28 to TRBJ1-3, with D perhaps matching TRBD1 (6 bases). From germline, CDR1 is MDHEN and CDR2 SYDVKM. This CDR3 comprises 14 residues. V lost 8 bases and J 4 bases, leaving 15 bases between the germline ends. This chain's CDR3 is CASLMWGTGNTIYF. DNA for the CDR3: TGTGCCAGCCTCATGTGGGGGACAGGAAACACCATATATTTT. Using reference TRBV28 and TRBJ1-3 for the parts outside the CDR3, the full variable domain is DVKVTQSSRYLVKRTGEKVFLECVQDMDHENMFWYRQDPGLGLRLIYFSYDVKMKEKGDIPEGYSVSREKKERFSLILESASTNQTSMYLCASLMWGTGNTIYFGEGSWLTVV.

This clonotype was seen many times. This chain uses TRBV12-3 or TRBV12-4 with TRBJ2-1, with 10 bases that match TRBD2. The CDR3 runs 16 residues. Trimming removed 5 bases from V and 2 bases from J; junction bases left unmatched: 6. The CDR3 nucleotides are TGTGCCAGCAGTGGGACTAGCGTCCTCCCCTACAATGAGCAGTTCTTC. Amino acid sequence: CASSGTSVLPYNEQFF.

This clonotype was counted a few times. This chain joins TRBV20-1 and TRBJ2-3; 15 positions match TRBD2. CDR1 is DFQATT and CDR2 is SNEGSKA in the germline V gene (reference sequence). V trimming: 2 bases; J trimming: 4 bases; junction bases outside the gene matches: 4. CDR3 size: 16 residues. The CDR3 DNA sequence: TGCAGTGCTAGAACCCGGACTAGCGGGGGGGCAGATACGCAGTATTTT. This gives the protein CSARTRTSGGADTQYF.

This clonotype came up many times. The chain employs TRBV7-8 and TRBJ2-4; D possibly matches TRBD1 or TRBD2 (5 bases each). Germline V gene sequence: CDR1 SGHVS, CDR2 FQNEAQ. The CDR3 has 13 residues. V was shortened by 5 bases and J by 7 bases, with 12 bases between the two germline ends. Here the CDR3 reads CASSEGRMNIQYF. DNA of the CDR3: TGTGCCAGCAGCGAGGGACGTATGAACATTCAGTACTTC.

In this sample, this clonotype turned up many times. The chain has TRBV20-1 and TRBJ2-1; TRBD2 matches 8 bases. The ends lost 0 bases at V and 5 bases at J; junction bases unmatched: 9. The CDR3 runs 16 residues. Germline V gene sequence: CDR1 DFQATT, CDR2 SNEGSKA (reference sequence). The CDR3 DNA follows: TGCAGTGCTAGAGATCCCGGGAGGGCCGCCCACAATGAGCAGTTCTTC. The encoded protein is CSARDPGRAAHNEQFF.

This clonotype was found many times. CDR3 DNA: TGTGCCAGCACCGAGGACACCTACAAAAACACCATATATTTT. Translated, it gives CASTEDTYKNTIYF. The rearrangement uses TRBV6-6 and TRBJ1-3; TRBD1 is a possible D gene (5 bases). The V and J ends lost 7 bases and 6 bases respectively, with 16 bases between them. The germline V gene has CDR1 MNHNY and CDR2 SVGAGI (reference sequence). This CDR3 region has 14 residues.

This clonotype was observed at least ten times. This chain joins TRBV24-1 and TRBJ2-7, with D unclear. CDR3 length: 12 amino acids. Germline assignment: CDR1 KGHDR and CDR2 SFDVKD. Trimming cost V 5 bases and J 1 base, with 5 bases left between them. CDR3 protein: CATSGGSYEQYF. In DNA, the CDR3 is TGTGCCACCAGTGGAGGTTCCTACGAGCAGTACTTC.

This clonotype was counted at least ten times. J is TRBJ2-1 and V is TRBV20-1, with D possibly TRBD1 on 6 matching bases. V was clipped by 0 bases and J by 1 base, with 10 bases between them. The length of the CDR3 is 15 residues. Germline-derived CDR1 and CDR2 are DFQATT and SNEGSKA (reference sequence). The CDR3 DNA sequence: TGCAGTGCTAGAGATGACAGGAGGTCCTACAATGAGCAGTTCTTC. This encodes CSARDDRRSYNEQFF.

This clonotype was detected ten times or more. This chain connects TRBV20-1 to TRBJ1-6, with TRBD1 identical over 10 bases. This CDR3 comprises 13 residues. Germline lookup yields CDR1 DFQATT and CDR2 SNEGSKA (reference sequence). J was trimmed by 7 bases and V by 5 bases; bases with no gene match: 2. The CDR3 DNA is TGCAGTGCTCGGACAGGGGGGAATTCACCCCTCCACTTT. Its translation: CSARTGGNSPLHF.

Many counts were recorded for this clonotype. The rearrangement joins TRBV7-9 to TRBJ2-3; no reliable D call. Germline V CDR1 and CDR2: SEHNR, FQNEAQ (reference sequence). The ends were cut back, 5 bases at V and 0 bases at J, with 9 bases in the middle. CDR3 size: 14 residues. This CDR3 is CASSDRQSTDTQYF. For the CDR3, the DNA is TGTGCCAGCAGCGACCGGCAAAGCACAGATACGCAGTATTTT.

This clonotype was seen a few times. V gene TRBV24-1 combines with J gene TRBJ1-6; no definite D call. The CDR3 runs to 20 residues. CDR1 is KGHDR, CDR2 SFDVKD, per germline. Trimming pared 8 bases from V and 0 bases from J, leaving 25 bases between. CDR3 in amino acids: CATKDPWTRGRSSYNSPLHF. The CDR3 nucleotides read TGTGCCACCAAAGACCCCTGGACGAGAGGGAGGAGCTCCTATAATTCACCCCTCCACTTT.

In its sample, this clonotype was seen many times. The chain links TRBV20-1 to TRBJ1-6, with D hard to call. The CDR3 covers 12 residues. CDR1 and CDR2 from the germline V gene are DFQATT and SNEGSKA (reference sequence). V was shortened by 4 bases and J by 7 bases, with 8 bases between the two germline ends. The CDR3 nucleotides read TGCAGTGCTACGGTCGGGAATTCACCCCTCCACTTT. As protein: CSATVGNSPLHF.

This clonotype was recorded at least ten times. This chain joins TRBV7-2 and TRBJ1-2; 10 positions match TRBD1. V lost 4 bases to trimming and J lost 2 bases; unmatched junction nucleotides: 13. The germline gives CDR1 SGHTA, CDR2 FQGNSA. This CDR3 spans 18 amino acids. CDR3 amino acids: CASSSRGQGSGRNYGYTF. In DNA form, the CDR3 reads TGTGCCAGCAGCTCGAGGGGACAGGGGTCAGGAAGGAACTATGGCTACACCTTC.

This clonotype was observed many times. The V call is TRBV18, the J call TRBJ2-7; D is uncertain. Trimming cost V 2 bases and J 4 bases, with 9 bases left between them. The CDR3 consists of 13 residues. Germline loops: CDR1 KGHSH, CDR2 LQKENI. CDR3 in DNA: TGTGCCAGCTCACCAGCCTCCGGATACGAGCAGTACTTC. Translating it yields CASSPASGYEQYF.

This clonotype turned up a few times. The CDR3 spells CASSQPPPMNTEAFF. DNA for the CDR3: TGTGCCAGCAGCCAACCACCCCCGATGAACACTGAAGCTTTCTTT. V usage is TRBV7-8 and J usage is TRBJ1-1; no definite D call. The CDR3 is made up of 15 amino acids. V was trimmed by 5 bases and J by 0 bases, leaving 13 bases between them. Germline CDR1 SGHVS, CDR2 FQNEAQ.